One T cell receptor beta chain is described in this entry. The data derive from a study of blood T cell dynamics during melanoma immunotherapy. Across the study: First-line therapy was either pembrolizumab or nivolumab with ipilimumab for metastatic melanoma.

CDR3 size: 16 residues. From germline, CDR1 is GTSNPN and CDR2 SVGIG (reference sequence). Trimming cost V 4 bases and J 5 bases, with 20 bases left between them. Time point defined: pre-treatment baseline. Only in-frame clones appear in the TCRdb table, and some are missing; sequencing was by immunoSEQ multiplex PCR. The sample records tens of thousands of clones, approximately 89% being singletons. The sample here was blood, taken from a patient treated with checkpoint blockade. This clonotype was obtained from a human donor with melanoma. V and J are TRBV30 and TRBJ2-2; D ambiguous. CDR3 DNA: TGTGCCTGGACCAACACCGGGCAGATTAGGACCGGGGAGCTGTTTTTT. It encodes CAWTNTGQIRTGELFF.